The 8 T cell receptor beta chains in this list originate from one sample, sequenced in a study of blood T cell repertoires in COVID-19. Produced via immunoSEQ multiplex PCR; TCRdb's table is partial and in-frame only. The data show roughly 200,000 clones, 80% to 90% seen once. What was sequenced was peripheral blood. The source is a human donor with active or convalescent COVID-19. The donor label of this sample is uncertain.

The V gene is TRBV21-1, the J gene TRBJ1-6; TRBD1, as called in the table, went unchecked against the DNA. TRBV21-1 is an annotated pseudogene. The CDR3 covers 21 residues. As DNA, the CDR3 is TGTGCCAGCAGCAAAGTCTTCCTGTGGCAGGGCCCCCCACTAAATAATTCACCCCTCCACTTT. Its protein product is CASSKVFLWQGPPLNNSPLHF.

To note about this clone: Other DNA sequences within the sample encode an identical CDR3. The chain is built from TRBV5-1 and TRBJ1-6; 12 bases are shared with TRBD1. V was pared by 0 bases and J by 7 bases, with 5 bases of the junction left unmatched. Germline-derived CDR1 and CDR2 are SGHRS and YFSETQ. The CDR3 consists of 17 residues. CDR3 coding DNA: TGCGCCAGCAGCTTGGCAGGGACAGGGGGCAGGAATTCACCCCTCCACTTT. It is translated as CASSLAGTGGRNSPLHF.

This chain links TRBV28 with TRBJ1-1, with TRBD1 matching 7 bases. This CDR3 is built from 16 residues. The germline V gene has CDR1 MDHEN and CDR2 SYDVKM. The ends lost 2 bases at V and 0 bases at J; junction bases unmatched: 6. The CDR3, as DNA: TGTGCCAGCAGTTTAAGTAGGGACAGTATGAACACTGAAGCTTTCTTT. It is translated as CASSLSRDSMNTEAFF.

V gene TRBV11-2 combines with J gene TRBJ1-2, with D unresolved. The CDR3 contains 17 residues. From germline, CDR1 is SGHAT and CDR2 FQNNGV. V was cut by 0 bases and J by 8 bases, with 22 bases left in between. Here the CDR3 reads CASSLERAGRASSGYTF. For the CDR3, the DNA is TGTGCCAGCAGCTTAGAACGTGCCGGGAGGGCAAGTTCCGGCTACACCTTC.

The chain couples TRBV6-5 to TRBJ1-1, with D maybe TRBD1 (6 bases). This CDR3 is 13 amino acids long. V shed 4 bases and J shed 3 bases, with 9 bases lying between them. Germline V gene lookup returns CDR1 MNHEY and CDR2 SVGAGI. The CDR3 DNA reads as TGTGCCAGCAGTTTTCCAGGGGACACTGAAGCTTTCTTT. Its translation: CASSFPGDTEAFF.

This chain uses TRBV3-1 (or the pseudogene TRBV3-2) with TRBJ1-2; the D gene is possibly TRBD1 (6 bases). V lost 4 bases and J 4 bases, leaving 13 bases between the germline ends. Germline V gives CDR1 LGHDT, CDR2 YNNKEL (reference sequence). This CDR3 spans 14 amino acids. As DNA, the CDR3 is TGTGCCAGCAGCCGAGACAGGATGACCTATGGCTACACCTTC. This encodes CASSRDRMTYGYTF.

This clone was observed a handful of times. The chain carries TRBV30 and TRBJ1-1; D is uncertain. CDR3 length equals 15 residues. V lost 2 bases to trimming and J lost 0 bases, with 13 bases between them. CDR1 and CDR2 (germline): GTSNPN, SVGIG (reference sequence). The CDR3 bases are TGTGCCTGGAGTAAAAACGGCAGGTTGAACACTGAAGCTTTCTTT. It encodes CAWSKNGRLNTEAFF.

This clone turned up a few times. The chain combines TRBV7-6 with TRBJ2-1, with 7 bases matching TRBD1. Per the germline V gene, CDR1 is SGHVS and CDR2 is FNYEAQ. This CDR3 is built from 12 residues. V was pared by 6 bases and J by 6 bases, with 2 bases of the junction left unmatched. This CDR3 is CASRDRSNEQFF. The DNA for the CDR3 is TGTGCCAGCAGGGACAGGTCCAATGAGCAGTTCTTC.